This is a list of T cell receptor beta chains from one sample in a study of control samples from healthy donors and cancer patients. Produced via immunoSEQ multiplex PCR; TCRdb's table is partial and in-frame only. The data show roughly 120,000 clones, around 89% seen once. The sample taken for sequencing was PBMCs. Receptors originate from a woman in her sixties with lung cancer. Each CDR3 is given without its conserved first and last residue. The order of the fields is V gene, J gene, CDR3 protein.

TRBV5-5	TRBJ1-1	ASSIWTVGNTEAF
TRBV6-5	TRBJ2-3	ASSYGQGASTDTQY
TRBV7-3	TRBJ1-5	ASSLNSGTGVNQPQH
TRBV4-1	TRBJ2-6	ASSPGQGAGANVLT
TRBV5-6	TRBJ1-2	ASSLGAGANYGYT
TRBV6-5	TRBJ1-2	ASSYSGGGKGYGYT
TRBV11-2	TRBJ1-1	ASSLAPEGAIAEAF
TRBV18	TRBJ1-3	ASSPAPGTGNTIY
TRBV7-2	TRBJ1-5	ASSFSANQPQH
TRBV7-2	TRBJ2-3	ASSLQGARSDTQY
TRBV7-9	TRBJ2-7	ASSSLWEEQY
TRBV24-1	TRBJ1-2	ATRLGQGQPYGYT
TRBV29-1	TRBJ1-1	SVRRDTATEAF
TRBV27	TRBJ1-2	ASSFWQGPGANYGYT
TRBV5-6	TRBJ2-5	ASSFRGRKETQY
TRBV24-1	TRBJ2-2	ATSDLVGQGRTGELF
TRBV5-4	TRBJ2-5	ASSPGLAGAQETQY
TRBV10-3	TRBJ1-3	AISEYRSSGNTIY
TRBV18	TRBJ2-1	ASSTLGGEGDEQF
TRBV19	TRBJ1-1	ASSIEAGPNTEAF
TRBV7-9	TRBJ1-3	ASSYSNSGNTIY
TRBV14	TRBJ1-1	ASSQVTGGNTEAF
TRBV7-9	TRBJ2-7	ASSSGTIYDEQY
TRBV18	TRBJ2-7	ASSPLLGSASSYEQY
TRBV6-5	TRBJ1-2	ASTSVRGRGGYT
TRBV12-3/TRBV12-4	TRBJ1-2	ASSLVRSGYT
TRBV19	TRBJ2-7	ASSPGQGGSRLFYEQY
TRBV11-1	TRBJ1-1	ASSYQGAYTEAF
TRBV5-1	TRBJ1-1	ASSEPGQPEAF
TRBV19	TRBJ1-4	ASSDRDVSEKLF
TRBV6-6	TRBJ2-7	ASKGAGDTYEQY
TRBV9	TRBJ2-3	ASSPPSPVGDTQY
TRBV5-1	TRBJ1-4	ASSQDGQGSEKLF
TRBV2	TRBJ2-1	ASSTSGGPNEQF